This T cell receptor beta chain was identified during a study of neurological immune-mediated disorders. The unsorted libraries originated from 2 million PBMCs kept at -80 C. The cDNA was synthesized by 5'RACE incorporating 10-nucleotide random UMIs. TCRdb re-called the 5' RACE reads with MiXCR, one entry per CDR3 protein. The data show more than 50,000 distinct CDR3 sequences, approximately 5.2% seen once. The CDR3 length is 14 residues. V was pared by 8 bases and J by 2 bases, with 16 bases between. This clonotype was detected ten times or more. Its matching antigen is unknown. Study-level results: One cluster of related CDR3 sequences contained, by phylogenetic grouping, the repertoires of 18 of 34 multiple sclerosis patients and formed a possible signature.

This rearrangement joins TRBV12-3 or TRBV12-4 to TRBJ2-7; perhaps D is TRBD1 or TRBD2 (5 bases each). What was sequenced was PBMCs. The receptor was derived from a woman under 40 with multiple sclerosis. CDR3 loop: CASGLGQGPYEQYF. In nucleotides, the CDR3 is TGTGCCAGCGGCCTCGGCCAGGGACCCTACGAGCAGTACTTC.